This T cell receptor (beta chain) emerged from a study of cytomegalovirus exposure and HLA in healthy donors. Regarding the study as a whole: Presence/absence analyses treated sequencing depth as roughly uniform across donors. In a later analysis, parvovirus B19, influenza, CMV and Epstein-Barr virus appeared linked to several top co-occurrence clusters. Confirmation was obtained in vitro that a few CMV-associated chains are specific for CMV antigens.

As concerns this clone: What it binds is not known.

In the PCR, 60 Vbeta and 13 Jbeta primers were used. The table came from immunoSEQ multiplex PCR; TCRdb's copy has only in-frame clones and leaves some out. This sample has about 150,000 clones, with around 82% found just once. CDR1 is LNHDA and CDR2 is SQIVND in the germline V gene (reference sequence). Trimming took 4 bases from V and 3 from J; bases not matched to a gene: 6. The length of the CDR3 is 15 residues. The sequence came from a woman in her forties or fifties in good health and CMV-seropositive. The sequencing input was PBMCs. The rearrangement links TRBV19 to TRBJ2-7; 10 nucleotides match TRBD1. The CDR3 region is CASSNPGQGIYEQYF. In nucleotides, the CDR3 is TGTGCCAGTAGTAACCCGGGACAGGGGATCTACGAGCAGTACTTC.